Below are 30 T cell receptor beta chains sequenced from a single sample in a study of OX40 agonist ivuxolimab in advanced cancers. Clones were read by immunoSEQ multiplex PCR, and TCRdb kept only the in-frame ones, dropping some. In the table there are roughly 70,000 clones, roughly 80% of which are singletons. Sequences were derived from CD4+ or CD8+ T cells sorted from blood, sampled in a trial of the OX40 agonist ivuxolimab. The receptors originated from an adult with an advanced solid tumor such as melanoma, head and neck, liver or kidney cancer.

CDR3 in amino acids: CASSLKGRGTGAYEQYF. The CDR3 DNA is TGTGCCAGCAGTTTAAAGGGTCGGGGGACAGGGGCCTACGAGCAGTACTTC. This sequence joins TRBV27 and TRBJ2-7, with TRBD1 identical over 10 bases. This CDR3 region has 17 residues. From germline, CDR1 is MNHEY and CDR2 SMNVEV (reference sequence). With 2 bases clipped from V and 2 bases from J, the junction kept 9 bases outside the gene matches.

CDR3 amino acids: CASSLDTPQGSQPQHF. As DNA, the CDR3 is TGTGCCAGCAGCTTAGATACACCCCAGGGTAGCCAGCCCCAGCATTTT. V is TRBV7-2 and J is TRBJ1-5; D might be TRBD1 (5 bases). The CDR3 totals 16 residues. In germline, CDR1 is SGHTA, CDR2 FQGNSA. V lost 1 base and J 7 bases, leaving 17 bases between the germline ends. The full variable domain, its missing parts supplied by reference TRBV7-2 and TRBJ1-5, is GAGVSQSPSNKVTEKGKDVELRCDPISGHTALYWYRQSLGQGLEFLIYFQGNSAPDKSGLPSDRFSAERTGGSVSTLTIQRTQQEDSAVYLCASSLDTPQGSQPQHFGDGTRLSIL.

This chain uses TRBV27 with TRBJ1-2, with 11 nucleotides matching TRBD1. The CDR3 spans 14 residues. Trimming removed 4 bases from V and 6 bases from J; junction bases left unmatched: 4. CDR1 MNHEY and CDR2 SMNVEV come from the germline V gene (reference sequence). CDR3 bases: TGTGCCAGCAGTTATGGACAGGGGGCTGATGGCTACACCTTC. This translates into CASSYGQGADGYTF.

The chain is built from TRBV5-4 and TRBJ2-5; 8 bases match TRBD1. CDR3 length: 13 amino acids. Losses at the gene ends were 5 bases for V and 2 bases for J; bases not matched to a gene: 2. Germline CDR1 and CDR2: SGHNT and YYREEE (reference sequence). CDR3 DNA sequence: TGTGCCAGCAGTCGGACAGGGCAAGAGACCCAGTACTTC. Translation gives CASSRTGQETQYF. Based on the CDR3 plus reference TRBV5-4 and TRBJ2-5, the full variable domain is ETGVTQSPTHLIKTRGQQVTLRCSSQSGHNTVSWYQQALGQGPQFIFQYYREEENGRGNFPPRFSGLQFPNYSSELNVNALELDDSALYLCASSRTGQETQYFGPGTRLLVL.

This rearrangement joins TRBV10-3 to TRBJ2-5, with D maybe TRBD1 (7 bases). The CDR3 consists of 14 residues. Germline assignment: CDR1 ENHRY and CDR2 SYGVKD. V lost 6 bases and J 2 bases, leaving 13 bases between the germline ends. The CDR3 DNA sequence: TGTGCCATCAGAACAGGGGACTTTCAAGAGACCCAGTACTTC. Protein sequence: CAIRTGDFQETQYF.

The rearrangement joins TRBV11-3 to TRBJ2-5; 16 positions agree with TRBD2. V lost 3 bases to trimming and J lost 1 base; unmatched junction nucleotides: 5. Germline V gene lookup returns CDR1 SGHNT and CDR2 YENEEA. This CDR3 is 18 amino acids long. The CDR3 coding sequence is TGTGCCAGCAGCTTCTCCGGGACTAGCGGGGGGGCCCAAGAGACCCAGTACTTC. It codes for CASSFSGTSGGAQETQYF. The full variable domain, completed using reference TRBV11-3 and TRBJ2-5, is EAGVVQSPRYKIIEKKQPVAFWCNPISGHNTLYWYLQNLGQGPELLIRYENEEAVDDSQLPKDRFSAERLKGVDSTLKIQPAELGDSAVYLCASSFSGTSGGAQETQYFGPGTRLLVL.

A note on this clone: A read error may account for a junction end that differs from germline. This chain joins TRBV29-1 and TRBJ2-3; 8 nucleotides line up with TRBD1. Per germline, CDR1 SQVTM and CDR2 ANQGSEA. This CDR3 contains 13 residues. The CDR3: CSVKDRGADTQYF. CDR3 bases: TGCAGCGTTAAAGACAGGGGAGCAGATACGCAGTATTTT.

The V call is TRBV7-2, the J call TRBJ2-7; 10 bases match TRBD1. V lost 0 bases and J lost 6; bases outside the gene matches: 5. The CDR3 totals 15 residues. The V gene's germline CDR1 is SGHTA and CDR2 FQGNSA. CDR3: CASSLASTGGGEQYF. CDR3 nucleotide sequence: TGTGCCAGCAGCTTAGCCTCGACAGGGGGCGGCGAGCAGTACTTC.

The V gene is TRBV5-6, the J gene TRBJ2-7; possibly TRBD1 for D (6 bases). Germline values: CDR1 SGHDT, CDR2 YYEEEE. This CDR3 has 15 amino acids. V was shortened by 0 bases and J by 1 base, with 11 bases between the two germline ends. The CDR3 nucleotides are TGTGCCAGCAGCTTGGCCGGGACAATTTCCTACGAGCAGTACTTC. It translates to CASSLAGTISYEQYF.

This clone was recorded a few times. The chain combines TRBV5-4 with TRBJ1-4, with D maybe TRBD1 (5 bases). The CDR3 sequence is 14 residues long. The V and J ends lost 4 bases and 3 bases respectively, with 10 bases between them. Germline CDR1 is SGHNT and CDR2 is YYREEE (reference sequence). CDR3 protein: CASSRDSSNEKLFF. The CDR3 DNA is TGTGCCAGCAGCCGGGACTCTTCTAATGAAAAACTGTTTTTT.

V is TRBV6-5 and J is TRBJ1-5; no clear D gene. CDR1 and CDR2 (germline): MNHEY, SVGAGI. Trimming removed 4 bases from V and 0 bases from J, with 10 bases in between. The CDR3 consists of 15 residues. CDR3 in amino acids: CASSLSKNSNQPQHF. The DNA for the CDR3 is TGTGCCAGCAGTTTAAGCAAGAATAGCAATCAGCCCCAGCATTTT.

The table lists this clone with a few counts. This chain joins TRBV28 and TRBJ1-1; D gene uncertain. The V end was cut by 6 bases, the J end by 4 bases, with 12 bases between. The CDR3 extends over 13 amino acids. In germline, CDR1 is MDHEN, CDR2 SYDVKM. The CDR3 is CASSIQSPTEAFF. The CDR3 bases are TGTGCCAGCAGCATACAGAGTCCCACTGAAGCTTTCTTT. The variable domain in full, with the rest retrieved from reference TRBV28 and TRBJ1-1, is DVKVTQSSRYLVKRTGEKVFLECVQDMDHENMFWYRQDPGLGLRLIYFSYDVKMKEKGDIPEGYSVSREKKERFSLILESASTNQTSMYLCASSIQSPTEAFFGQGTRLTVV.

In DNA, the CDR3 is TGTGCCAGCAGCCAGGACAGGAGAAGCGGAGGTGAAGCTTTCTTT. It codes for CASSQDRRSGGEAFF. The rearrangement links TRBV7-2 to TRBJ1-1; 7 bases are a match to TRBD1. Unmatched junction bases numbered 13, after V lost 5 bases and J lost 7 bases. CDR3 size: 15 residues. Germline V CDR1 and CDR2: SGHTA, FQGNSA. The full variable domain, rest sourced from reference TRBV7-2 and TRBJ1-1, is GAGVSQSPSNKVTEKGKDVELRCDPISGHTALYWYRQSLGQGLEFLIYFQGNSAPDKSGLPSDRFSAERTGGSVSTLTIQRTQQEDSAVYLCASSQDRRSGGEAFFGQGTRLTVV.

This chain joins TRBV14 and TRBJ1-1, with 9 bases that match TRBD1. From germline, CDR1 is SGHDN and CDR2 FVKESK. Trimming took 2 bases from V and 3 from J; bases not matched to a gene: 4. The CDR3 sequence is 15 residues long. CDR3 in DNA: TGTGCCAGCAGCCAATCGGACAGGGGACACACTGAAGCTTTCTTT. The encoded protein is CASSQSDRGHTEAFF.

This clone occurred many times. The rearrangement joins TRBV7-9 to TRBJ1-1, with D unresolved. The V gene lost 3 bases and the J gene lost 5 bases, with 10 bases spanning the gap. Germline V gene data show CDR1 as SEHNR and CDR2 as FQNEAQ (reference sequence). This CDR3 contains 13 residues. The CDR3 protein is CASSLREGTEAFF. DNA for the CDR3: TGTGCCAGCAGCTTGAGGGAAGGAACTGAAGCTTTCTTT.

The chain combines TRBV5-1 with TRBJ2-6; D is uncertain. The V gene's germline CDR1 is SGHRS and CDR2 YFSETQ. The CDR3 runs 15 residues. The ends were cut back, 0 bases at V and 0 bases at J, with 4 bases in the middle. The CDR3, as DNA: TGCGCCAGCAGCTTGGGTGGCTCTGGGGCCAACGTCCTGACTTTC. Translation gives CASSLGGSGANVLTF.

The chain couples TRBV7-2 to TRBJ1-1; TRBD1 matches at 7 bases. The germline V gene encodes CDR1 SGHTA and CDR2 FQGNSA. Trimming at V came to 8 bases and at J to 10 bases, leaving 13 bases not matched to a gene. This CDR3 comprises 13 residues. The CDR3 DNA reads TGTGCCAGCGCAACCGAAATAGGGGGCGCAGCTTTCTTT. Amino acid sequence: CASATEIGGAAFF.

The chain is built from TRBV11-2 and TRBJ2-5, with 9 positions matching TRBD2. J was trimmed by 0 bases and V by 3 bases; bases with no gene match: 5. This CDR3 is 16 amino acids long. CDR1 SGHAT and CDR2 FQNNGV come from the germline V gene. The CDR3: CASSFSSGVYQETQYF. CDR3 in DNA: TGTGCCAGCAGCTTCTCTAGCGGGGTGTACCAAGAGACCCAGTACTTC.

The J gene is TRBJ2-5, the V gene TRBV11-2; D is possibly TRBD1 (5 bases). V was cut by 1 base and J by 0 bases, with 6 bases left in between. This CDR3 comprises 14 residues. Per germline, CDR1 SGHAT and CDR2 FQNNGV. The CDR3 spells CASSLVRDQETQYF. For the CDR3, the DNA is TGTGCCAGCAGCTTAGTCAGGGACCAAGAGACCCAGTACTTC.

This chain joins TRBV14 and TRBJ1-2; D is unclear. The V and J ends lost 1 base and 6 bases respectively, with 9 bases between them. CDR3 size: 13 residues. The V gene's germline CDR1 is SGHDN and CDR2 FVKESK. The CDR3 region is CASSQAAGHGYTF. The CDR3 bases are TGTGCCAGCAGCCAAGCCGCAGGCCATGGCTACACCTTC. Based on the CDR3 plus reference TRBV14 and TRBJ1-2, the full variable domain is EAGVTQFPSHSVIEKGQTVTLRCDPISGHDNLYWYRRVMGKEIKFLLHFVKESKQDESGMPNNRFLAERTGGTYSTLKVQPAELEDSGVYFCASSQAAGHGYTFGSGTRLTVV.

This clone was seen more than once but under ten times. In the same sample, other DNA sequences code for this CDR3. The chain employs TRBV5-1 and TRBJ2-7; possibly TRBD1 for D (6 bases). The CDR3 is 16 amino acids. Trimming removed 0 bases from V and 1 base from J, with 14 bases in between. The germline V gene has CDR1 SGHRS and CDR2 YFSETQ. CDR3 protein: CASSLGHRDSSYEQYF. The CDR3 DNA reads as TGCGCCAGCAGCTTGGGCCACAGGGATTCTTCCTACGAGCAGTACTTC.

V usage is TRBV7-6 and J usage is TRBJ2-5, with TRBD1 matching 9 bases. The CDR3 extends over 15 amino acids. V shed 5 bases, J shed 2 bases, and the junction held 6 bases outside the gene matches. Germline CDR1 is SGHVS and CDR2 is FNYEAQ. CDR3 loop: CASSPGTGRQETQYF. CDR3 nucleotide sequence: TGTGCCAGCAGCCCCGGGACAGGGAGGCAAGAGACCCAGTACTTC.

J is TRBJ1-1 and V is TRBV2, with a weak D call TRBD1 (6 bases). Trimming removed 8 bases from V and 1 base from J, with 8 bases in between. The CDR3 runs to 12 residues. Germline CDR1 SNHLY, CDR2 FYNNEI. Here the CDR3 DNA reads TGTGCCAGCGAGGGACAGAACACTGAAGCTTTCTTT. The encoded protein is CASEGQNTEAFF.

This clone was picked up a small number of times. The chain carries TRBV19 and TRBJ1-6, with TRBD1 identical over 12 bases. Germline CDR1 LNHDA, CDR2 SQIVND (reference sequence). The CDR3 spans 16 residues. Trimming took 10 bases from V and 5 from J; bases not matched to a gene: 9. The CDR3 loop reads CATLGTGGAHNSPLHF. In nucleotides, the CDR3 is TGTGCCACCCTGGGGACAGGGGGCGCCCATAATTCACCCCTCCACTTT.

The CDR3 nucleotides are TGCGCCAGCAGCGGCGCGGGAGGGTCTGCCTACGAGCAGTACTTC. Its translation is CASSGAGGSAYEQYF. The rearrangement joins TRBV5-1 to TRBJ2-7, with TRBD2 identical over 9 bases. The germline V gene has CDR1 SGHRS and CDR2 YFSETQ. The CDR3 is 15 amino acids. V gave up 4 bases and J gave up 2 bases; unmatched junction bases: 7.

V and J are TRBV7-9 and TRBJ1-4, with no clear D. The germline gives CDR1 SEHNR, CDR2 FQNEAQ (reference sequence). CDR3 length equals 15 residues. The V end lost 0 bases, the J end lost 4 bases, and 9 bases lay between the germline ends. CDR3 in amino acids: CASSLAVSLNEKLFF. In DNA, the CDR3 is TGTGCCAGCAGCTTAGCGGTCAGCCTTAATGAAAAACTGTTTTTT.

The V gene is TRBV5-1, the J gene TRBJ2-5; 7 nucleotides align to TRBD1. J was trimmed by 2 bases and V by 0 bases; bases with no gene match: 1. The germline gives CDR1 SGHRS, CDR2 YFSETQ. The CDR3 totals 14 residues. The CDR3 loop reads CASSLDRGQETQYF. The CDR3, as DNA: TGCGCCAGCAGCTTGGACAGGGGTCAAGAGACCCAGTACTTC.

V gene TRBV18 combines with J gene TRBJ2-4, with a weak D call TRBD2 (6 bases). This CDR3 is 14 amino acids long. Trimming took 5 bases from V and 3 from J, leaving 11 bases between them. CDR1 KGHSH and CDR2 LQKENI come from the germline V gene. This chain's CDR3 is CASSSGLFKNIQYF. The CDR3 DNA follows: TGTGCCAGCTCATCGGGACTCTTCAAAAACATTCAGTACTTC.

The CDR3 coding sequence is TGTGCCAGTAGTCCGCGGACTAGCGGGGGTAATACGCAGTATTTT. It translates to CASSPRTSGGNTQYF. The chain couples TRBV19 to TRBJ2-3; 13 bases are shared with TRBD2. The germline gives CDR1 LNHDA, CDR2 SQIVND (reference sequence). V gave up 5 bases and J gave up 7 bases; unmatched junction bases: 6. This CDR3 has 15 residues.

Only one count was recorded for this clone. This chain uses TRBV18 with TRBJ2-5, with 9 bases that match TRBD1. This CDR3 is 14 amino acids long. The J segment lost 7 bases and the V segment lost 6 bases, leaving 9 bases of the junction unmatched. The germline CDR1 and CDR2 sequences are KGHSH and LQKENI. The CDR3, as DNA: TGTGCCAGCTCCCTGTCGGGACAGGGAGCGACCCAGTACTTC. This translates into CASSLSGQGATQYF.